The entry below describes one T cell receptor beta chain. The authors' processing: Using reference gene primer amplification, nucleated cell counts were estimated. Generated by immunoSEQ multiplex PCR, the TCRdb table keeps only in-frame clones and is missing some. Clone size and the V and J calls come from that table; the DNA yielded D and trimming. This table has about 84,000 clones, 86% appearing once. This record comes from a study of blood T cell repertoires in COVID-19. CDR3 length equals 16 residues. Germline V gene lookup returns CDR1 MGHRA and CDR2 YSYEKL. V was trimmed by 2 bases and J by 9 bases, leaving 20 bases between them.

This chain links TRBV4-1 with TRBJ2-1; D is possibly TRBD1 (6 bases). Sequencing was performed on peripheral blood. The origin of this receptor is a man older than 75 with active or convalescent COVID-19. The CDR3, as DNA: TGCGCCAGCAGCCAATACGCAGGGGCGTCTGGAGGTGAGCAGTTCTTC. The encoded protein is CASSQYAGASGGEQFF.